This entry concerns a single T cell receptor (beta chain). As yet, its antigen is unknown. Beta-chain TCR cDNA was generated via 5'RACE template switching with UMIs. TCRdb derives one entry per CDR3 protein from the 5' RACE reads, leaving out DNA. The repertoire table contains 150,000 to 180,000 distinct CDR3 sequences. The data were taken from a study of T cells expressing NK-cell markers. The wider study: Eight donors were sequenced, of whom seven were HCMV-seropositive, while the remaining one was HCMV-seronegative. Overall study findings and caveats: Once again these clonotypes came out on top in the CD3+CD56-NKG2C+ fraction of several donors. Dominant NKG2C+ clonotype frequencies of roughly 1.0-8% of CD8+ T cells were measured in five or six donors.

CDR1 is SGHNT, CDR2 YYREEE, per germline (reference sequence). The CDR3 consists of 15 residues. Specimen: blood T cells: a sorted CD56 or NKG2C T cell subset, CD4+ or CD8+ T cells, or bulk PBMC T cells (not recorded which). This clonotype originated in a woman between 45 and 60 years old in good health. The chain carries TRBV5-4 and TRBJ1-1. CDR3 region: CASSLDRDMNTEAFF.